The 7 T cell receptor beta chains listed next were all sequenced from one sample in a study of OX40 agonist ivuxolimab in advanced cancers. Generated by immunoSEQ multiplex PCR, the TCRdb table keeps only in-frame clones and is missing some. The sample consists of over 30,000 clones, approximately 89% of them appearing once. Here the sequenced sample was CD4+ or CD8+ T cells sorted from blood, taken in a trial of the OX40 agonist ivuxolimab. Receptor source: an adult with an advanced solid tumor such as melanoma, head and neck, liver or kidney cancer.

CDR3 amino acids: CSATDSPWAFF. In DNA form, the CDR3 reads TGCAGTGCTACAGACAGTCCCTGGGCGTTCTTT. V is TRBV20-1 and J is TRBJ1-1; maybe TRBD1 (5 bases). Trimming cost V 4 bases and J 14 bases, with 17 bases left between them. Germline assignment: CDR1 DFQATT and CDR2 SNEGSKA (reference sequence). The CDR3 length is 11 residues.

The CDR3 DNA follows: TGTGCCTGGAGGAAACCGGGACAGACTAGTCAGCCCCAGCATTTT. Its protein is CAWRKPGQTSQPQHF. This chain joins TRBV30 and TRBJ1-5, with 7 bases matching TRBD1. The CDR3 length is 15 residues. Trimming at V came to 3 bases and at J to 6 bases, leaving 11 bases not matched to a gene. Per germline, CDR1 GTSNPN and CDR2 SVGIG (reference sequence).

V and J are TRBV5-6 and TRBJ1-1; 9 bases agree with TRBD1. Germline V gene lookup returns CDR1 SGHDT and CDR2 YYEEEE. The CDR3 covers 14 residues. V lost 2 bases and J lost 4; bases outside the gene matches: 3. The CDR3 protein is CASSFGQGLTEAFF. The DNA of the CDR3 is TGTGCCAGCAGCTTCGGACAGGGGCTCACTGAAGCTTTCTTT. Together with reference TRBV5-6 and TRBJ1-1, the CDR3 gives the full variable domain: DAGVTQSPTHLIKTRGQQVTLRCSPKSGHDTVSWYQQALGQGPQFIFQYYEEEERQRGNFPDRFSGHQFPNYSSELNVNALLLGDSALYLCASSFGQGLTEAFFGQGTRLTVV.

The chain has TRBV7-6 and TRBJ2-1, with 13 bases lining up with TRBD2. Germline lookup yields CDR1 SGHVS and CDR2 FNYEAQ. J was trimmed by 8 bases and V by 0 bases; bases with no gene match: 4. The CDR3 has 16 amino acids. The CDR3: CASSLAWTSGSYEQFF. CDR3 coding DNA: TGTGCCAGCAGCTTAGCGTGGACTAGCGGGAGCTATGAGCAGTTCTTC.

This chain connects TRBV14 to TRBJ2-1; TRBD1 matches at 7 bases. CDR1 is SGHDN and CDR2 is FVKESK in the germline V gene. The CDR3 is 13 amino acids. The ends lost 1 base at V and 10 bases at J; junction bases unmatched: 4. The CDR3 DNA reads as TGTGCCAGCAGCCAAGGAAGGGGGCGGGAGCAGTTCTTC. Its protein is CASSQGRGREQFF.

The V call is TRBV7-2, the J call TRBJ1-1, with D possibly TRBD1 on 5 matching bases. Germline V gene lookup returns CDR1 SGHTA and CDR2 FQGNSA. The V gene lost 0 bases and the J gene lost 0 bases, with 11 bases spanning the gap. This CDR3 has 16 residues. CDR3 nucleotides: TGTGCCAGCAGCTTAGCGGGGGGGAGGGTGAACACTGAAGCTTTCTTT. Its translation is CASSLAGGRVNTEAFF.

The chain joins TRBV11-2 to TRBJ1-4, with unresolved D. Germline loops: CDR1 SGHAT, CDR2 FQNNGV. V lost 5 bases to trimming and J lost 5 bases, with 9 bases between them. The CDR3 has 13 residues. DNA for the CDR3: TGTGCCAGCAGCCCCACAGTAAATGAAAAACTGTTTTTT. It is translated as CASSPTVNEKLFF. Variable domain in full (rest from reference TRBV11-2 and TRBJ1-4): EAGVAQSPRYKIIEKRQSVAFWCNPISGHATLYWYQQILGQGPKLLIQFQNNGVVDDSQLPKDRFSAERLKGVDSTLKIQPAKLEDSAVYLCASSPTVNEKLFFGSGTQLSVL.